This TCR beta chain was profiled in a study of T-cell reconstitution after alpha-beta-depleted transplantation in children. The V and J ends lost 5 bases and 4 bases, in that order; junction bases with no gene match: 8. Germline V gene data show CDR1 as SNHLY and CDR2 as FYNNEI. This CDR3 region has 14 residues. A note on this clonotype: This could be a read error, since a much larger clone is one nucleotide away. The CDR3 carries no conserved terminal phenylalanine or tryptophan, so it likely arises from a read error.

Unique molecular identifiers tagged the TCRbeta library. TCRdb reanalysed the PCR reads using MiXCR and keeps one entry per CDR3 protein. The sample has about 610,000 distinct CDR3 sequences, roughly a tenth seen once. This specimen was PBMCs from the stem cell graft donor, taken from the stem cell graft. The receptor's source is a human donor who donated a stem cell graft to a child with acute myeloid leukemia. The chain joins TRBV2 to TRBJ2-7; 7 positions agree with TRBD1. CDR3 nucleotides: TGTGCCAGCAGTCGCGACAGGGTTCAGTACGAGCAGTACTAC. It is translated as CASSRDRVQYEQYY.